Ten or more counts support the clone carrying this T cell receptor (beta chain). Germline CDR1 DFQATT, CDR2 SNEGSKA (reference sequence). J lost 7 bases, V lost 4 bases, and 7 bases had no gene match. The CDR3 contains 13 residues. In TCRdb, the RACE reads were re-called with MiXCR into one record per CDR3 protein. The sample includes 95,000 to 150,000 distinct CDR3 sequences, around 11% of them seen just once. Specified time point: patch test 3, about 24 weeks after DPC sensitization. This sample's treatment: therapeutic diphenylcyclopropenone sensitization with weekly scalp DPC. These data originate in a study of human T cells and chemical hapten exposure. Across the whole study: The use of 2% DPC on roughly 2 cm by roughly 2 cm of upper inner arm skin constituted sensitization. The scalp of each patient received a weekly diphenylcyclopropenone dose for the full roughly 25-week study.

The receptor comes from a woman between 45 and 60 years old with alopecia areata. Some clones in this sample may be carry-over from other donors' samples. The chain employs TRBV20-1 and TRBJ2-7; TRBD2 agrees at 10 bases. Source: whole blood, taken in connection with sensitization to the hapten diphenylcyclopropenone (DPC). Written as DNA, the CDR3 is TGCAGTGCTATCACTAGCGGGAAGGATGAGCAGTACTTC. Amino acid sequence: CSAITSGKDEQYF.